The source of this T cell receptor beta chain is a study of T cells after yellow fever vaccination. TCRdb passed the 5' RACE reads through MiXCR, listing each CDR3 protein once. The sample has a few hundred thousand distinct CDR3 sequences; approximately 21% are singletons. V was pared by 6 bases and J by 2 bases, with 9 bases between. This CDR3 has 12 amino acids. From germline, CDR1 is SQVTM and CDR2 ANQGSEA. The TCR was taken from a man between 25 and 39 years old who received the YFV17D yellow fever vaccine. Here the sequenced sample was PBMCs, taken 15 days after the yellow fever booster vaccination. The V call is TRBV29-1, the J call TRBJ2-3; possibly TRBD1 or TRBD2 for D (5 bases each). CDR3 DNA: TGCAGCGTGGGACCAGCCACAGATACGCAGTATTTT. It codes for CSVGPATDTQYF.